This T cell receptor (beta chain) was captured by sequencing in a study of Ad26.COV2.S vaccination and SARS-CoV-2 variants (dated by TCRdb to about 2021). Turning to the overall study: Donors in the vaccine arm were drawn from COV1001, a phase I-IIa trial of Ad26.COV2.S in healthy adults that was multicentre, randomized, double-blind and placebo-controlled. Blinding of investigators to trial group allocation was maintained during experiments and outcome assessment. Trial participants were randomized into five groups of five, in which low-dose or high-dose Ad26.COV2.S was given once or twice, or placebo was given on both occasions. A total of some 30 samples were included in the TCR-sequenced set, comprising some 20 Ad26.COV2.S vaccine recipients, 5 placebo recipients and 8 SARS-CoV-2 convalescent individuals. The specificity and breadth of SARS-CoV-2-reactive T cell receptors after Ad26.COV2.S vaccination were assessed by TCRbeta repertoire sequencing. Dosing of Ad26.COV2.S was intramuscular, at either 5x10^10 or 1x10^11 viral particles, delivered as one shot or as two shots spaced 56 days apart.

The full study reports these points: The authors noted that the TCR breadth and depth analyses may have underestimated total T cell responses. Vaccine and placebo recipients had similar non-spike TCR breadth, a finding consistent with the vaccine containing only spike. Substantial breadth of spike-specific CD8+ and CD4+ T cell responses was reported after vaccination. Spike-specific TCR breadth was higher in Ad26.COV2.S recipients than in placebo recipients (P = 0.0014). The study was not powered to compare responses between vaccine doses or regimens.

To note about this clone: Its antigen is not yet known. Base qualities are missing; no much larger clone stands one base away.

The immunoSEQ Assay was the method used to sequence TCRbeta CDR3 regions. After extraction, genomic DNA underwent amplification by bias-controlled multiplex PCR, followed by high-throughput sequencing. On the study's bioinformatics: To quantify the absolute abundance of every unique TCRbeta CDR3 region, sequences were collapsed and filtered. T cell fraction was estimated by normalizing TCRbeta template counts to usable DNA, which was measured by amplifying reference genes present in all nucleated cells. Repertoire TCRs were annotated as SARS-CoV-2-specific by exact matching of V gene, CDR3 amino acid sequence and J gene to a known reactive TCR set. The reference SARS-CoV-2 TCR set came from MIRA and was filtered for enrichment in COVID-19-positive ImmuneCODE repertoires, removing public or cross-reactive TCRs. Drawing on the MIRA antigens, annotated TCRs were analysed further at the level of specific ORF or position within ORF. Breadth was defined as annotated unique rearrangements over total unique productive rearrangements; depth was the summed frequency of those rearrangements. Group comparisons of TCR breadth used two-sided Wilcoxon rank-sum tests. TCRdb provides this immuneACCESS table in a form limited to in-frame rearrangements. Some clones are lacking; in checked studies, under half of them reflect an unresolved V gene, and why the rest are absent is not known. V, J and clone size are taken as reported in that table, and D and trimming were inferred from the DNA itself. For this sample the table gives hundreds of thousands of clones, of which about 93% were detected only once. Together, the top ten hold more than 9% of the sample.

V gives up 3 bases and J gives up 7 bases, and the segment between their germline ends measures 12 bases. Taken from cysteine to phenylalanine, the CDR3 has 13 residues. This entry keeps only the CDR3 DNA: 39 bases, framed from base 1. Taken from the germline V gene, the CDR1 and CDR2 loops are MNHNS and SASEGT. The label giving this sample's treatment or condition can be read as: over 15 received Ad26.COV2.S at low or high dose, single or two shots; roughly five received placebo; per-sample allocation not given. Repertoires of vaccine and placebo recipients were sequenced from samples taken on day 63 after the first injection. Between 29 July and 7 August 2020, Cohort 1b enrolled around 24 adults aged 18-55 years at one site in Boston, USA. Ad26.COV2.S consisted of a replication-incompetent adenovirus type 26 vector by which a prefusion-stabilized SARS-CoV-2 spike protein from the original Wuhan strain was expressed.

This clonotype was sampled from a person between 18 and 59 years old who received the Ad26.COV2.S COVID-19 vaccine or a placebo. The rearrangement combines TRBV6-1 with TRBJ1-2; possibly the D gene is TRBD1, per 6 matching bases. The material was peripheral blood, obtained in a trial of Ad26.COV2.S vaccine versus placebo. The nucleotide sequence reads TGTGCCAGCAGTGATCAGGGGACCTTTGGCTACACCTTC. Its protein product is CASSDQGTFGYTF.